Below, 9 T cell receptor beta chains from the same sample are listed, as sequenced in a study of breast tumors, draining lymph nodes, adjacent tissues. Using its own MiXCR run on the multiplex PCR reads, TCRdb lists one record per CDR3 protein. The repertoire holds some 31,000 distinct CDR3 sequences, under 80% seen once, with 18% in the top ten. Sequenced: breast tumor tissue. The source of these receptors is a female donor with breast cancer. Some clones in this sample may be carry-over from other donors' samples.

This clonotype was observed many times. The chain uses TRBV6-2 or TRBV6-3 and TRBJ2-3, with D perhaps TRBD2 (6 bases). CDR1 is MNHEY, CDR2 SVGEGT, per germline. The CDR3 length is 15 residues. V lost 6 bases and J 1 base, leaving 14 bases between the germline ends. The CDR3 loop reads CASRPLAFGTDTQYF. Here the CDR3 DNA reads TGTGCCAGCAGGCCACTAGCTTTTGGCACAGATACGCAGTATTTT.

This clonotype has at least ten counts. V usage is TRBV5-6 and J usage is TRBJ2-7; TRBD1 matches at 9 bases. This CDR3 has 14 residues. Germline V gene lookup returns CDR1 SGHDT and CDR2 YYEEEE. V was clipped by 3 bases and J by 6 bases; unmatched bases: 7. This chain's CDR3 is CASSSGTGRSEQYF. CDR3 in DNA: TGTGCCAGCAGCTCCGGGACAGGGAGGTCCGAGCAGTACTTC.

Ten or more counts support this clonotype. One base away lies a much larger clone, so this may be a sequencing read error. The V and J genes are TRBV6-5 and TRBJ1-2; D gene unclear. Germline V lookup: CDR1 MNHEY, CDR2 SVGAGI. The CDR3 runs to 12 residues. The V end lost 6 bases, the J end lost 8 bases, and 13 bases lay between the germline ends. The CDR3 DNA reads TGTGCCAGCAGCCAGACCGCCGGCGGCTACACCTTC. Residues: CASSQTAGGYTF.

Concerning this clonotype itself: The CDR3 end shows no conserved phenylalanine or tryptophan, and so a read error is likely. The V and J genes are TRBV6-4 and TRBJ1-5, with TRBD1 matching over 7 bases. The CDR3 runs to 15 residues. With 0 bases clipped from V and 2 bases from J, the junction kept 1 base outside the gene matches. Germline CDR1 and CDR2: MRHNA and SNTAGT. CDR3 nucleotide sequence: TGTGCCAGCAGTGACTCGGGACAGCGCAATCAGCCCCAGCATTGT. It specifies CASSDSGQRNQPQHC.

The chain uses TRBV7-8 and TRBJ1-2, with a possible D match to TRBD1 (5 bases). Germline V CDR1 and CDR2: SGHVS, FQNEAQ. V was trimmed by 5 bases and J by 6 bases, leaving 19 bases between them. The CDR3 has 15 amino acids. The CDR3 DNA follows: TGTGCCAGCAGCCCCCTGGGCAGGAGGGGCCATGGCTACACCTTC. This gives the protein CASSPLGRRGHGYTF.

The gene calls are TRBV7-9 and TRBJ2-1; 10 bases agree with TRBD2. The ends lost 5 bases at V and 7 bases at J; junction bases unmatched: 5. Germline V gene sequence: CDR1 SEHNR, CDR2 FQNEAQ (reference sequence). CDR3 length equals 14 residues. CDR3 DNA sequence: TGTGCCAGCAGCCATTCGACTAGCGGGAATGAGCAGTTCTTC. This gives the protein CASSHSTSGNEQFF. Filled out from reference TRBV7-9 and TRBJ2-1, the complete variable domain reads DTGVSQNPRHKITKRGQNVTFRCDPISEHNRLYWYRQTLGQGPEFLTYFQNEAQLEKSRLLSDRFSAERPKGSFSTLEIQRTEQGDSAMYLCASSHSTSGNEQFFGPGTRLTVL.

This clonotype was detected once. The chain couples TRBV20-1 to TRBJ2-1, with D perhaps TRBD1 (5 bases). With 2 bases removed from V and 7 bases from J, the gap between germline ends came to 12 bases. Per germline, CDR1 DFQATT and CDR2 SNEGSKA (reference sequence). CDR3 size: 13 residues. CDR3 bases: TGCAGTGCTAGATTGCAGGGAAGGAATGAGCAGTTCTTC. Translated, it gives CSARLQGRNEQFF.

The chain is built from TRBV10-3 and TRBJ1-2, with 9 bases identical to TRBD1. CDR1 is ENHRY, CDR2 SYGVKD, per germline. The CDR3 runs 15 residues. V was clipped by 7 bases and J by 3 bases; unmatched bases: 9. The CDR3 bases are TGTGCCATCACTCCACAGGGGGCGCCCGACTATGGCTACACCTTC. This codes for CAITPQGAPDYGYTF.

The CDR3 DNA follows: TGTGCCAGCAGCTTAGTCGATCCGTGGGAGACCCAGTACTTC. It codes for CASSLVDPWETQYF. The chain couples TRBV7-6 to TRBJ2-5; no clear D. The V and J ends lost 1 base and 5 bases respectively, with 11 bases between them. This CDR3 is built from 14 residues. Germline V lookup: CDR1 SGHVS, CDR2 FNYEAQ.